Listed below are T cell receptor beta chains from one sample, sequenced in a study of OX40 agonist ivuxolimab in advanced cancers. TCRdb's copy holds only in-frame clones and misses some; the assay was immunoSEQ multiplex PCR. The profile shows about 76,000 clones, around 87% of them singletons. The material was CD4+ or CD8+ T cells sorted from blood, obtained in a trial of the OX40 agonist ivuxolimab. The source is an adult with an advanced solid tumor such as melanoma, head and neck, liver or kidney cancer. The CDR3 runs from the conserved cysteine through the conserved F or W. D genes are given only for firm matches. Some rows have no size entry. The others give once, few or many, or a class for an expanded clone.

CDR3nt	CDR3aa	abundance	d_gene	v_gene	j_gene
TGTGCCAGCAGCGGACAGGGAGGGAGAAATGAAAAACTGTTTTTT	CASSGQGGRNEKLFF	few	TRBD1	TRBV6-5	TRBJ1-4
TGTGCCAGCAGCCGACAGATCAACTACGAGCAGTACTTC	CASSRQINYEQYF	-	-	TRBV6-6	TRBJ2-7
TGTGCCAGCAGGCGACGGACAGCTAGCAATCAGCCCCAGCATTTT	CASRRRTASNQPQHF	-	-	TRBV6-5	TRBJ1-5
TGTGCCAGCAGCCAGGTGAGGTCGTCAGGGCAGTTCTTC	CASSQVRSSGQFF	-	-	TRBV11-2	TRBJ2-1
TGTGCCAGCAGCCAAATTGGACAGGGGGCGGTGGAGACCCAGTACTTC	CASSQIGQGAVETQYF	-	TRBD1	TRBV14	TRBJ2-5
TGTGCCAGCAGCTTAACCAGGGGCACAGATACGCAGTATTTT	CASSLTRGTDTQYF	-	-	TRBV7-3	TRBJ2-3
TGTGCCAGCAGTTCGGACAGGGTTCAGCCCCAGCATTTT	CASSSDRVQPQHF	-	TRBD1	TRBV6-5	TRBJ1-5
TGCAGCGTTGAAGATAGGACTGAAAAACTGTTTTTT	CSVEDRTEKLFF	-	-	TRBV29-1	TRBJ1-4
TGTGCCAGTACTGGACAGAGGAACACTGAAGCTTTCTTT	CASTGQRNTEAFF	-	-	TRBV19	TRBJ1-1
TGTGCCAGCAGCCGGATCCCGGACTCCCCCGAGCAGTACTTC	CASSRIPDSPEQYF	-	-	TRBV7-6	TRBJ2-7
TGCAGCGTTGTCGACAGAACGAGCTCCTACGAGCAGTACTTC	CSVVDRTSSYEQYF	-	-	TRBV29-1	TRBJ2-7
TGTGCCAGCAGTGGGACTAGCGGGAGAAAAATCCGCGAGCAGTACTTC	CASSGTSGRKIREQYF	-	TRBD2	TRBV7-9	TRBJ2-7
TGTGCCAGCAGCTCTGAGCGATACACCGGGGAGCTGTTTTTT	CASSSERYTGELFF	-	-	TRBV7-2	TRBJ2-2
TGTGCCAGCAGCAAATTTAAGGGACAGTTCAATGAGCAGTTCTTC	CASSKFKGQFNEQFF	-	TRBD1	TRBV5-6	TRBJ2-1
TGTGCCACGAGTAAATCAGGGGCCAGGGCTAATGAAAAACTGTTTTTT	CATSKSGARANEKLFF	-	-	TRBV28	TRBJ1-4
TGTGCCAGCAGCTTCGGGACAGGGGGTGGGGAAAAACTGTTTTTT	CASSFGTGGGEKLFF	-	TRBD1	TRBV7-9	TRBJ1-4
TGCAGCGTTGCGACCGGGACAGGGGGCGAGGAGCAGTACTTC	CSVATGTGGEEQYF	-	TRBD1	TRBV29-1	TRBJ2-7
TGTGCCATCGGAGGACAGGCGGACGGTGAAAAACTGTTTTTT	CAIGGQADGEKLFF	-	TRBD1	TRBV10-3	TRBJ1-4
TGTGCCAGTAGTATAACGGGCTATGGCTACACCTTC	CASSITGYGYTF	-	-	TRBV19	TRBJ1-2
TGTGCCAGCAGCTTATCTGCTAGCGGAACGCGAGAGCAGTACTTC	CASSLSASGTREQYF	-	TRBD2	TRBV7-2	TRBJ2-7
TGTGCCAGCAGCGATCGATGGACGAGCTCCTACAATGAGCAGTTCTTC	CASSDRWTSSYNEQFF	once	-	TRBV7-7	TRBJ2-1
TGCGCCAGCAGCCAAGCAGGGGGCCAAGAGACCCAGTACTTC	CASSQAGGQETQYF	-	TRBD1	TRBV4-1	TRBJ2-5
TGTGCCAGCAGCTCTCGAGGGGTCGGCGGAAGCTACAATGAGCAGTTCTTC	CASSSRGVGGSYNEQFF	few	-	TRBV7-8	TRBJ2-1
TGTGCCAGCAGTTGGGTTTTCGGACTAGCGGGAGCCCCTAACACCGGGGAGCTGTTTTTT	CASSWVFGLAGAPNTGELFF	-	TRBD2	TRBV28	TRBJ2-2
TGTGCCAGCAGCCAATGGACAGTCACTGAAGCTTTCTTT	CASSQWTVTEAFF	-	-	TRBV14	TRBJ1-1
TGTGCTAGCAGCCAGGACTGGAGCTCCTACAATGAGCAGTTCTTC	CASSQDWSSYNEQFF	-	-	TRBV7-7	TRBJ2-1
TGTGCCAGCAGCTTATCGACAGGGGCGGGTCAGCCCCAGCATTTT	CASSLSTGAGQPQHF	-	TRBD1	TRBV7-8	TRBJ1-5
TGTGCCAGTAGTAATTCGGTAGGACAGGCGAACACCGGGGAGCTGTTTTTT	CASSNSVGQANTGELFF	-	TRBD1	TRBV19	TRBJ2-2
TGTGCCAGCTCCCAACAGGGAGCCCGCGAGCAGTACTTC	CASSQQGAREQYF	-	-	TRBV18	TRBJ2-7
TGTGCTCAGGGAGACAGCTCGAACACTGAAGCTTTCTTT	CAQGDSSNTEAFF	-	-	TRBV30	TRBJ1-1
TGTGCCAGCCCGGGACAGGGGATTCCCACTGAAGCTTTCTTT	CASPGQGIPTEAFF	-	TRBD1	TRBV28	TRBJ1-1
TGCAGCGTTGAAAAACGGGGGACTAACTATGGCTACACCTTC	CSVEKRGTNYGYTF	once	-	TRBV29-1	TRBJ1-2
TGTGCCAGCAGCTCATCCTCCGGGAGAACGGGAAACACCATATATTTT	CASSSSSGRTGNTIYF	-	-	TRBV7-2	TRBJ1-3
TGTGCCAGCAGCTTAGTATTGCAGGCCGGGGAGCTGTTTTTT	CASSLVLQAGELFF	few	-	TRBV7-6	TRBJ2-2
TGCGCCAGCAGCCAAGGGGCACAAACTCCTAAGGATGGCTACACCTTC	CASSQGAQTPKDGYTF	-	-	TRBV4-1	TRBJ1-2
TGCGCCAGCCAGGGTATTGGGTCCTCCAGCTCCTACAATGAGCAGTTCTTC	CASQGIGSSSSYNEQFF	-	-	TRBV5-1	TRBJ2-1
TGTGCCAGCAGCTTGGATTTTTCCCGGGAGCAGTACTTC	CASSLDFSREQYF	few	-	TRBV5-4	TRBJ2-7
TGTGCCAGCAGCCTACGGGGGGCAGTCTCCTACGAGCAGTACTTC	CASSLRGAVSYEQYF	once	-	TRBV28	TRBJ2-7
TGCAGCGTTGAAGGGGTAGGGGGTCACACAGATACGCAGTATTTT	CSVEGVGGHTDTQYF	-	-	TRBV29-1	TRBJ2-3
TGCGCCAGCAGCCATGGACAGGGGGCGGTCTTGCGTGAAAAACTGTTTTTT	CASSHGQGAVLREKLFF	once	TRBD1	TRBV4-1	TRBJ1-4
TGTGCCAGCTCGCTGGGACAGGAGACTTACGAGCAGTACTTC	CASSLGQETYEQYF	once	TRBD1	TRBV18	TRBJ2-7
TGTGCTAGTGGTTTGGTACTCCCGGGGGGCGTCCGAACTGAAGCTTTCTTT	CASGLVLPGGVRTEAFF	-	-	TRBV12-5	TRBJ1-1
TGTGCCAGCTTTGAAGCTAACTATGGCTACACCTTC	CASFEANYGYTF	-	-	TRBV27	TRBJ1-2
TGTGCCAGTAGGCAGGGTATTTGGTCGGATGGCTACACCTTC	CASRQGIWSDGYTF	-	-	TRBV19	TRBJ1-2
TGTGCCAGCAGTCCGACTAGTGCCTCCTACAATGAGCAGTTCTTC	CASSPTSASYNEQFF	-	-	TRBV2	TRBJ2-1
TGTGCCAGCTCTGCAGTGGGAGGAACAGATACGCAGTATTTT	CASSAVGGTDTQYF	-	-	TRBV10-3	TRBJ2-3
TGTGCCAGCAGCTTGGATTGGGGGGGAGTCTCCTACAATGAGCAGTTCTTC	CASSLDWGGVSYNEQFF	-	TRBD2	TRBV5-4	TRBJ2-1
TGTGCCAGCAGCAAAGAAGGGCAGGGGAGGACTGAAGCTTTCTTT	CASSKEGQGRTEAFF	-	-	TRBV7-9	TRBJ1-1
TGTGCCAGCAGCGTAAGGACCGCGGCCCCTTACAATGAGCAGTTCTTC	CASSVRTAAPYNEQFF	-	-	TRBV5-6	TRBJ2-1
TGCGCCAGCAGCAAGGACGGCTATGGCTACACCTTC	CASSKDGYGYTF	-	-	TRBV5-1	TRBJ1-2
TGTGCCAGTAGTATTGGGGCACCCACAGATACGCAGTATTTT	CASSIGAPTDTQYF	-	-	TRBV19	TRBJ2-3
TGTGCCAGCAGCTGGCAGGGAGGGGGAGCATACAATGAGCAGTTCTTC	CASSWQGGGAYNEQFF	-	-	TRBV5-5	TRBJ2-1
TGTGCCAGCAGCCACCGGACAGGGGAATACAATGAGCAGTTCTTC	CASSHRTGEYNEQFF	-	TRBD1	TRBV11-3	TRBJ2-1
TGTGCCAGCAGGACTAGCCTCGAGCAGTACTTC	CASRTSLEQYF	-	TRBD2	TRBV2	TRBJ2-7